This is a list of T cell receptor beta chains from one sample in a study of shared clonotypes between healthy human individuals. Only in-frame clones appear in the TCRdb table, and some are missing; sequencing was by immunoSEQ multiplex PCR. Of 1,500,000 or so clones in the sample, around 98.5% were seen once. Source material: naive CD4+ T cells sorted from blood. These receptors came from a man aged 25 to 45 in good health. Each CDR3 is given with its conserved first and last residue. Each record gives: V gene, CDR3 protein.

TRBV9,CASSVVLRTSGANVLTF
TRBV19,CASSSPGAANTEAFF
TRBV7-8,CASSYRGGTGELFF
TRBV6-5,CASIDRLNTEAFF
TRBV6-6,CASSYVGANVLTF
TRBV2,CAISLAGAYEQYF
TRBV6-1,CASSERTSGGSYNEQFF
TRBV28,CASSPPQLLGDGPYEQYF
TRBV4-3,CASSQEGAGEGDTQYF
TRBV2,CASSEVNQFF
TRBV7-9,CASSPRGGRIDNEQFF
TRBV4-2,CASSQTSGRLGDTQYF
TRBV5-8,CASIPNQPQHF
TRBV15,CATSRERGSGANVLTF
TRBV6-5,CASSLTVGQPQHF
TRBV18,CASSPGVGYDTGELFF
TRBV18,CASSPISSTDTQYF
TRBV27,CASSRQYTDTQYF
TRBV7-2,CASSLASVALTYNEQFF
TRBV5-6,CASSLSGENTGELFF
TRBV2,CASSEALSWGGEQYF
TRBV6-5,CASGTGDYGYTF
TRBV5-1,CASSFDRGFGNTIYF
TRBV5-4,CASSLRDRGHTEAFF
TRBV7-2,CASSLVGDQPQHF
TRBV2,CASSERRETQYF
TRBV5-5,CASSLVRQNTEAFF
TRBV7-9,CASSQGTGGSYTEAFF
TRBV18,CASSPSIAGGLETQYF
TRBV5-4,CASSLGRVGQETQYF
TRBV5-6,CASSRPSREKKRELFF
TRBV27,CASSLSSLVGRGYEQYF
TRBV19,CASSPSQYEQYF
TRBV7-3,CASSLLGLGYTF
TRBV5-1,CASSLVGQGSYNEQFF
TRBV6-5,CASSPGTLSNQPQHF
TRBV6-1,CASSEAQYSNQPQHF
TRBV6-1,CASRDRSFGNQPQHF
TRBV18,CASSPPGLAGDEQYF
TRBV5-4,CASSSATGTTYNEQFF
TRBV11-2,CASSRAYEQFF
TRBV5-5,CASSLLPGHGYTF
TRBV5-4,CASSSRQESSYEQYF
TRBV7-3,CASSPGAKDYGYTF
TRBV29-1,CSGARGRTDTQYF
TRBV21-1,CASRTEKRQGNQPQHF
TRBV29-1,CSVETSPSTEAFF
TRBV7-9,CASSLSSVFYEQYF
TRBV5-4,CASSTLAGDTDTQYF
TRBV15,CATATTSGYLEQYF
TRBV30,CAWSATTHRQGAVYEQYF
TRBV2,CASKGSGYTGELFF
TRBV5-4,CASSYDRTSGRGKETQYF